Listed here are 11 T cell receptor beta chains from one sample, sequenced in a study of blood T cell repertoires in COVID-19. The data were produced by immunoSEQ multiplex PCR, yet TCRdb's version contains in-frame clones alone and is incomplete. Here the sample spans roughly 120,000 clones, about 74% being singletons. The sequenced material came from peripheral blood. Receptors were obtained from a man aged 80 or over with COVID-19, enrolled during active disease.

The CDR3 region is CASSPSTGMGQPQHF. Written as DNA, the CDR3 is TGTGCCAGCTCACCGTCGACAGGGATGGGTCAGCCCCAGCATTTT. V and J are TRBV18 and TRBJ1-5; 7 bases match TRBD1. The CDR3 is made up of 15 amino acids. Germline lookup yields CDR1 KGHSH and CDR2 LQKENI. Unmatched junction bases numbered 8, after V lost 3 bases and J lost 6 bases.

This clone was recorded only once. V is TRBV6-2 or TRBV6-3 and J is TRBJ1-2; possibly TRBD1 for D (5 bases). Per the germline V gene, CDR1 is MNHEY and CDR2 is SVGEGT. The CDR3 extends over 13 amino acids. Trimming left V 7 bases short and J 8 bases short, with 17 bases between. CDR3 nucleotides: TGTGCCAGCATCCCTTCCGGGGGAGGAGGCTACACCTTC. It translates to CASIPSGGGGYTF.

This rearrangement joins TRBV5-1 to TRBJ2-7; TRBD2 aligns across 14 bases. Germline assignment: CDR1 SGHRS and CDR2 YFSETQ. The CDR3 runs to 15 residues. The V and J ends lost 4 bases and 7 bases, in that order; junction bases with no gene match: 7. This CDR3 is CASSLGLAGGEEQYF. CDR3 in DNA: TGCGCCAGCAGCCTAGGACTAGCGGGAGGAGAAGAGCAGTACTTC.

V usage is TRBV11-2 and J usage is TRBJ2-1; perhaps TRBD2 as D (6 bases). The length of the CDR3 is 15 residues. The V end lost 5 bases, the J end lost 4 bases, and 15 bases lay between the germline ends. Germline V gene data show CDR1 as SGHAT and CDR2 as FQNNGV. The CDR3 sequence: CASSPSGSGYNEQFF. The CDR3 DNA reads TGTGCCAGCAGCCCCTCCGGGAGTGGTTACAATGAGCAGTTCTTC.

The rearrangement links TRBV7-2 to TRBJ2-3, with 11 positions matching TRBD2. V lost 4 bases and J lost 6; bases outside the gene matches: 3. This CDR3 is built from 14 residues. The V gene's germline CDR1 is SGHTA and CDR2 FQGNSA. CDR3 in amino acids: CASSSRTSGDTQYF. The DNA for the CDR3 is TGTGCCAGCAGCTCGCGGACTAGCGGGGATACGCAGTATTTT.

The chain joins TRBV27 to TRBJ1-6; 9 positions agree with TRBD1. The CDR3 length is 15 residues. Per germline, CDR1 MNHEY and CDR2 SMNVEV (reference sequence). After removal of 3 bases from V and 7 bases from J, the junction contained 4 bases not matched to a gene. In DNA, the CDR3 is TGTGCCAGCAGTTTGGACAGGGGCGTGAATTCACCCCTCCACTTT. This translates into CASSLDRGVNSPLHF.

This clone was counted only a few times. The genes are TRBV24-1 and TRBJ2-5; no reliable D call. Trimming cost V 4 bases and J 1 base, with 12 bases left between them. The CDR3 spans 15 residues. Germline V gives CDR1 KGHDR, CDR2 SFDVKD. The CDR3 here is CATSEGRSFQETQYF. The CDR3 DNA is TGTGCCACCAGTGAGGGCAGGTCCTTCCAAGAGACCCAGTACTTC.

The gene calls are TRBV11-2 and TRBJ1-2; D gene uncertain. V lost 1 base and J lost 8, with 8 bases in between. This CDR3 contains 12 residues. From germline, CDR1 is SGHAT and CDR2 FQNNGV. The CDR3, as DNA: TGTGCCAGCAGCTTAGCCGGGGAAGGCTACACCTTC. Translating it yields CASSLAGEGYTF.

This rearrangement joins TRBV5-1 to TRBJ2-3; TRBD1 matches at 11 bases. The CDR3 covers 15 residues. V lost 7 bases and J lost 3; bases outside the gene matches: 7. Germline V gene data show CDR1 as SGHRS and CDR2 as YFSETQ. As DNA, the CDR3 is TGCGCCAGCTCTGGGGGACAGGGGGATACAGATACGCAGTATTTT. Translation: CASSGGQGDTDTQYF.

This chain connects TRBV29-1 to TRBJ1-1; D is undetermined. CDR3 length equals 12 residues. From germline, CDR1 is SQVTM and CDR2 ANQGSEA. Between the trimmed V and J ends, which lost 7 bases and 3 bases, there was a span of 12 bases. CDR3 protein: CSARVGYTEAFF. Written as DNA, the CDR3 is TGCAGCGCCCGAGTCGGTTACACTGAAGCTTTCTTT.

This chain links TRBV18 with TRBJ2-2; TRBD1 aligns across 10 bases. The V gene's germline CDR1 is KGHSH and CDR2 LQKENI. This CDR3 is built from 15 residues. V trimming: 8 bases; J trimming: 4 bases; junction bases outside the gene matches: 7. The DNA of the CDR3 is TGTGCCAGCCCGGCGGGACAGGGGAGCACCGGGGAGCTGTTTTTT. This codes for CASPAGQGSTGELFF.